This T cell receptor beta chain stems from a study of blood T cell repertoires in COVID-19. As for the study in general: COVID-19 samples from acute and convalescent phases originated in the United States, Italy and Spain.

The CDR3 loop spans 13 amino acids. Trimming took 6 bases from V and 5 from J; bases not matched to a gene: 5. CDR1 is MRHNA, CDR2 SNTAGT, per germline. Under the authors' procedure: Amplifying reference gene primers gave estimates of nucleated cell counts. Produced via immunoSEQ multiplex PCR; TCRdb's table is partial and in-frame only. V and J calls and clone size are copied from that table; D and trimming were computed from the DNA. This sample has some 140,000 clones; roughly 79% occur once, and the top ten carry about 8.4%. The rearrangement uses TRBV6-4 and TRBJ1-1; 8 bases map to TRBD1. Sequenced sample: peripheral blood. The TCR sequence derives from a woman in her sixties with active or convalescent COVID-19. The CDR3 here is CASRDREGTEAFF. In DNA, the CDR3 is TGTGCCAGCAGGGACAGGGAGGGAACTGAAGCTTTCTTT.